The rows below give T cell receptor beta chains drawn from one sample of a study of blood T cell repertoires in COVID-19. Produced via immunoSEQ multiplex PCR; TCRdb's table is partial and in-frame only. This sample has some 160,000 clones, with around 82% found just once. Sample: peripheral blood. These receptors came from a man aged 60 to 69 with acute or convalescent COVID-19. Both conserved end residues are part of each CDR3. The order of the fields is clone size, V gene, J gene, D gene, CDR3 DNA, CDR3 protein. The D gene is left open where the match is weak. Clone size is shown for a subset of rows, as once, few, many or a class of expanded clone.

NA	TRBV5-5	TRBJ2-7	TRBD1	TGTGCCAGCAGCCTCACAGGGGTGGGCGAGCAGTACTTC	CASSLTGVGEQYF
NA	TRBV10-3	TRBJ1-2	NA	TGTGCCCCCTCAGGAGGTGGGGGGTATGGCTACACCTTC	CAPSGGGGYGYTF
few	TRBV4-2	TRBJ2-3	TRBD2	TGTGCCAGCAGCCAAGATGGAGCGGGACCAGATACGCAGTATTTT	CASSQDGAGPDTQYF
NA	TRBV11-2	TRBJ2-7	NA	TGTGCCAGCAGCTTCGACTCATTCTCCTCCGAGCAGTACTTC	CASSFDSFSSEQYF
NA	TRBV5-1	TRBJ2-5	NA	TGCGCCAGCAGCTCACAGGGTTACCAAGAGACCCAGTACTTC	CASSSQGYQETQYF
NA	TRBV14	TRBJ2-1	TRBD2	TGTGCCAGCAGCCGCCTGGGGTTAGCGGGCAATGAGCAGTTCTTC	CASSRLGLAGNEQFF
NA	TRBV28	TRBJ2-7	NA	TGTGCCAGCAGTCGCCGGGACGCTGGAGGGTACGAGCAGTACTTC	CASSRRDAGGYEQYF
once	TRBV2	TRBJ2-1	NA	TGTGCCAGCAGTGAAGTCGGCAGGGTTCAGCAGGAGCAGTTCTTC	CASSEVGRVQQEQFF
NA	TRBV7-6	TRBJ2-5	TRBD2	TGTGCCAGCAGCCTCCCCCCTAGCGGGCAAGAGACCCAGTACTTC	CASSLPPSGQETQYF
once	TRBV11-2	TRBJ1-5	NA	TGTGCCAGCAGCGCCGCGTGGGGGGGCAATCAGCCCCAGCATTTT	CASSAAWGGNQPQHF
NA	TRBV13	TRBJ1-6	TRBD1	TGTGCCAGCAGCTCACAGGGGGCAAATTCACCCCTCCACTTT	CASSSQGANSPLHF
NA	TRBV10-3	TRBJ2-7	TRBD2	TGTGCCATCAGGGCCGGACTAGCGGGATCTCAAAGCTCCTACGAGCAGTACTTC	CAIRAGLAGSQSSYEQYF